The clone carrying this TCR beta chain has only a few counts. What it binds is not known. A read error is possible here, since a much larger clone lies one base away. TCRdb itself ran the multiplex PCR reads through MiXCR, one entry per CDR3 protein. Of about 230,000 distinct CDR3 sequences listed, around 32% are singletons. This sample was taken from a study of breast tumors, draining lymph nodes, adjacent tissues. Study-wide results and caveats: Findings are consistent with lymph node origin and intratumoral expansion of most tumor T cells. Luminal-like breast cancer showed significantly greater tumor-nontumor repertoire similarity than basal-like breast cancer did. Tumor repertoires ranked between lymph nodes and nontumor tissue in diversity, with V and J gene preferences.

Samples came from axillary lymph nodes draining the breast cancer. This receptor was identified in a female donor with breast cancer. Some clones in this sample may be carry-over from other donors' samples. The sequenced material came from axillary lymph node tissue.

CDR3 protein: CASSHSMKGKLFF. DNA of the CDR3: TGTGCCAGCAGTCACTCGATGAAGGGAAAACTGTTTTTT. The chain has TRBV6-5 and TRBJ1-4, with D unclear. CDR3 length: 13 amino acids. The germline V gene encodes CDR1 MNHEY and CDR2 SVGAGI.